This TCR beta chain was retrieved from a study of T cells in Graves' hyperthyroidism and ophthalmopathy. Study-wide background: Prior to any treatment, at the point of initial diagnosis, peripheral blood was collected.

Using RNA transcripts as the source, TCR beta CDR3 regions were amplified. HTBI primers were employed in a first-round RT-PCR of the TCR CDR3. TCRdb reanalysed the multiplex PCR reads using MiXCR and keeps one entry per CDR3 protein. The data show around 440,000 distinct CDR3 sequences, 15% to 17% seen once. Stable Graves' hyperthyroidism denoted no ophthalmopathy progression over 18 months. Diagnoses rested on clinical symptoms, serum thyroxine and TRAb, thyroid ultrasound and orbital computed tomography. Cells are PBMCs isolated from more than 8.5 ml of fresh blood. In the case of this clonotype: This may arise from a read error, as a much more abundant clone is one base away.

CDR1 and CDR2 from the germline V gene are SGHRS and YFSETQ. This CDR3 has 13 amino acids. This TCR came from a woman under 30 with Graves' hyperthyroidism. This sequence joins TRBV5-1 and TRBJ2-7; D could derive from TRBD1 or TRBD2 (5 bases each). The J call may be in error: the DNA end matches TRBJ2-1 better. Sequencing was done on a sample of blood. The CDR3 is CASGTGTPLRQFF. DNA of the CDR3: TGCGCCAGCGGCACCGGGACGCCCCTACGGCAGTTCTTC.